Listed below are T cell receptor beta chains from one sample, sequenced in a study of cytomegalovirus exposure and HLA in healthy donors. Assay used: immunoSEQ multiplex PCR; TCRdb lists only in-frame clones, some missing. This table has about 100,000 clones, roughly four fifths appearing once. Sequencing input: PBMCs. All receptors come from a man aged 18 to 35 in good health and CMV-seronegative. The CDR3 runs from the conserved cysteine through the conserved F or W. A D gene is named only where the DNA matches it firmly. Some rows mark clone size as missing; the rest say once, few, many or name a class of expanded clone.

V gene	CDR3 length	J gene	clone size	D gene	CDR3 protein	CDR3 DNA
TRBV4-3	14	TRBJ1-2	NA	NA	CASSQDALQGGYTF	TGCGCCAGCAGCCAAGATGCCTTACAGGGTGGCTACACCTTC
TRBV7-2	14	TRBJ2-1	once	TRBD1	CASSSTGDRGEQFF	TGTGCCAGCAGCTCAACAGGGGACAGGGGTGAGCAGTTCTTC
TRBV7-9	12	TRBJ1-2	once	NA	CASRAGGYGYTF	TGTGCCAGCCGGGCGGGAGGCTATGGCTACACCTTC
TRBV5-4	15	TRBJ2-7	NA	TRBD1	CASSNPGQGSGEQYF	TGTGCCAGCAGCAATCCGGGACAGGGGTCTGGAGAGCAGTACTTC
TRBV7-2	13	TRBJ2-3	NA	NA	CASSIQGSDTQYF	TGTGCCAGCAGCATACAGGGTTCAGATACGCAGTATTTT
TRBV6-1	15	TRBJ1-2	NA	TRBD1	CATSYRGLDLGGYTF	TGTGCCACCTCATACAGGGGGCTGGATTTAGGTGGCTACACCTTC
TRBV7-2	14	TRBJ2-7	NA	NA	CASSFPTVGYEQYF	TGTGCCAGCAGTTTTCCGACAGTGGGCTACGAGCAGTACTTC
TRBV21-1	21	TRBJ1-2	NA	NA	CASSMASRGQGARVGPYGYTF	TGTGCCAGCAGCATGGCGTCAAGAGGACAGGGGGCCAGGGTAGGCCCGTATGGCTACACCTTC
TRBV7-2	15	TRBJ2-5	NA	TRBD2	CASSPQAGARETQYF	TGTGCCAGCAGCCCCCAAGCGGGGGCCCGGGAGACCCAGTACTTC
TRBV14	13	TRBJ1-4	NA	NA	CASGGAPGEKLFF	TGTGCCAGCGGTGGGGCTCCTGGGGAAAAACTGTTTTTT
TRBV10-3	14	TRBJ2-2	NA	TRBD1	CATSSGGHTGELFF	TGTGCCACAAGTTCAGGGGGACACACCGGGGAGCTGTTTTTT
TRBV7-2	17	TRBJ1-3	once	TRBD1	CASSLDQGAGAGNTIYF	TGTGCCAGCAGCTTAGATCAGGGGGCGGGAGCTGGAAACACCATATATTTT